This TCR beta chain comes out of a study of blood T cells in healthy people across ages. The wider study: Researchers report that template switching captured about one barcoded beta molecule per two T cells. The study's findings and limits: Compared with aged donors, long-lived donors showed fewer expanded clones, suggesting selection. Per million T cells, TCR beta diversity dropped about linearly as age rose. Unknown donor CMV status possibly confounded expanded clonotype changes.

As regards this clonotype: Its target is unknown. A much larger clonotype is one base distant, so this may be a read error. This likely comes from a read error, as the CDR3 has no conserved phenylalanine or tryptophan at its end.

The second PCR ran roughly 7 to 12 cycles with a sample-barcoded 5' primer and J-beta primers. TCRdb passed the 5' RACE reads through MiXCR, listing each CDR3 protein once. The sample gives 700,000 or so distinct CDR3 sequences, about a fifth of which show up once; about 22% is in the top ten. Germline loops: CDR1 SQVTM, CDR2 ANQGSEA. V was clipped by 0 bases and J by 0 bases, with 3 bases between them. The CDR3 runs 13 residues. The chain has TRBV29-1 and TRBJ1-3; the D is unclear. Specimen: blood. The clonotype originates from a man in his 70s in good health. CDR3 in amino acids: CSVEDLSGNTIYL. The CDR3 region has the DNA TGCAGCGTTGAAGACCTCTCTGGAAACACCATATATCTT.